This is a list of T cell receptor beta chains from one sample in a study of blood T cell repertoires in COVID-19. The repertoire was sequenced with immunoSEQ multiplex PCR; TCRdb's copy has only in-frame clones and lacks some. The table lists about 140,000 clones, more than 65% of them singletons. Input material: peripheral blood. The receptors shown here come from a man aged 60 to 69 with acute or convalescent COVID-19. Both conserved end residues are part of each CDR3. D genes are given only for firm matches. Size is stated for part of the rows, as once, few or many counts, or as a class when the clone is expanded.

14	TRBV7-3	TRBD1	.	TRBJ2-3	CASRRQGSTDTQYF	TGTGCCAGCAGACGACAGGGGAGCACAGATACGCAGTATTTT
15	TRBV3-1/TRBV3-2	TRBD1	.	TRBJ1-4	CASSQVRQGGEKLFF	TGTGCCAGCAGCCAAGTCCGGCAGGGGGGTGAAAAACTGTTTTTT
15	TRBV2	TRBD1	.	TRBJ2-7	CASTQDRFASYEQYF	TGTGCCAGCACTCAGGACAGGTTCGCCTCCTACGAGCAGTACTTC
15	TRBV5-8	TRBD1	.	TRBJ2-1	CASSVGQGPYNEQFF	TGTGCCAGCAGCGTAGGACAGGGTCCCTACAATGAGCAGTTCTTC
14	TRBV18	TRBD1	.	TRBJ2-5	CASSPGQGGETQYF	TGTGCCAGCTCTCCCGGACAGGGCGGGGAGACCCAGTACTTC
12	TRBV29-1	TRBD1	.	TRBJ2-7	CSVTGTDYEQYF	TGCAGCGTGACCGGGACAGACTACGAGCAGTACTTC
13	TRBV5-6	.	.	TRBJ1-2	CASSPGEFSGYTF	TGTGCCAGCAGCCCCGGAGAGTTCTCCGGCTACACCTTC
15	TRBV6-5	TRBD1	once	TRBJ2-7	CASSPGTGGSYEQYF	TGTGCCAGCAGCCCCGGGACAGGGGGCTCCTACGAGCAGTACTTC
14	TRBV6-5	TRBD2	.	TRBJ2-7	CASLAGIISYEQYF	TGTGCCAGCTTAGCGGGGATCATCTCCTACGAGCAGTACTTC
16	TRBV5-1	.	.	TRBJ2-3	CASSLVWPGAGDTQYF	TGCGCCAGCAGCTTGGTTTGGCCAGGGGCTGGAGATACGCAGTATTTT
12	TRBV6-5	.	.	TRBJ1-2	CASRPSGYGYTF	TGTGCCAGCAGGCCGTCGGGGTATGGCTACACCTTC
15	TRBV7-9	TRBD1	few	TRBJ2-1	CASSEGTGDNNEQFF	TGTGCCAGCAGCGAGGGGACAGGGGACAACAATGAGCAGTTCTTC
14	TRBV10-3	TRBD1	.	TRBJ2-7	CAISPPGGNYEQYF	TGTGCCATCAGTCCCCCAGGGGGCAATTACGAGCAGTACTTC
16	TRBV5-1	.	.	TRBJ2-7	CASSLIEAGSSYEQYF	TGCGCCAGCAGCTTGATAGAAGCGGGCAGCTCCTACGAGCAGTACTTC
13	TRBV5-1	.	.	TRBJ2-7	CASSLDRSYEQYF	TGCGCCAGCAGCTTGGACAGGTCCTACGAGCAGTACTTC
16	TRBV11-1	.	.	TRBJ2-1	CASSLGGERGYNEQFF	TGTGCCAGCAGCTTAGGCGGGGAACGGGGCTACAATGAGCAGTTCTTC
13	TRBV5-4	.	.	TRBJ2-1	CASSSTMYNEQFF	TGTGCCAGCAGCTCAACAATGTACAATGAGCAGTTCTTC
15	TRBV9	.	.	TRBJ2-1	CASSGIAVWGNEQFF	TGTGCCAGCAGCGGTATAGCGGTCTGGGGCAATGAGCAGTTCTTC
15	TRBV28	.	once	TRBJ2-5	CASRTPQDGWQTQYF	TGTGCCAGCAGAACGCCACAGGACGGGTGGCAGACCCAGTACTTC
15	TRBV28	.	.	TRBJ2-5	CASKETNGPWETQYF	TGTGCCAGCAAAGAAACGAACGGTCCATGGGAGACCCAGTACTTC
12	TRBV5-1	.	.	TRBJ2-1	CASSLARSEQFF	TGCGCCAGCAGCTTGGCCCGGTCTGAGCAGTTCTTC
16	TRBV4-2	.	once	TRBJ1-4	CASSQGNGATNEKLFF	TGTGCCAGCAGCCAAGGGAATGGAGCAACTAATGAAAAACTGTTTTTT
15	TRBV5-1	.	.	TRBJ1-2	CASSLLTPLSYGYTF	TGCGCCAGCAGCTTGCTGACACCCTTGAGCTATGGCTACACCTTC
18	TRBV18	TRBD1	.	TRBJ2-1	CASSRNPGQGMGGNEQFF	TGTGCCAGCTCACGAAATCCGGGACAGGGAATGGGTGGCAATGAGCAGTTCTTC
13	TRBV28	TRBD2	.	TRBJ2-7	CASALAGLYEQYF	TGTGCCAGCGCACTAGCGGGGCTCTACGAGCAGTACTTC
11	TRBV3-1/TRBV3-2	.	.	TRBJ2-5	CASSSVETQYF	TGTGCCAGCAGCTCCGTCGAGACCCAGTACTTC
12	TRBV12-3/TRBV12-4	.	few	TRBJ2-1	CASSLRGPEQFF	TGTGCCAGCAGTTTGCGAGGTCCTGAGCAGTTCTTC
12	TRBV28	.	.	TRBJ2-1	CASSLGPHEQFF	TGTGCCAGCAGTTTAGGCCCTCATGAGCAGTTCTTC
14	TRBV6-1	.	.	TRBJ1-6	CASSELNAYSPLHF	TGTGCCAGCAGTGAACTAAACGCCTATTCACCCCTCCACTTT
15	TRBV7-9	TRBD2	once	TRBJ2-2	CASSFLAGDAGELFF	TGTGCCAGCAGCTTCCTAGCGGGAGACGCCGGGGAGCTGTTTTTT
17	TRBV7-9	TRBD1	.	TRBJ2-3	CASSLASGTAGTDTQYF	TGTGCCAGCAGCTTAGCGTCCGGGACAGCGGGCACAGATACGCAGTATTTT
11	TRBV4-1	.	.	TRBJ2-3	CASSQAGMQYF	TGCGCCAGCAGCCAAGCGGGAATGCAGTATTTT
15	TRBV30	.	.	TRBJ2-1	CAWRGPSLAYNEQFF	TGTGCCTGGAGGGGCCCCTCATTAGCGTACAATGAGCAGTTCTTC
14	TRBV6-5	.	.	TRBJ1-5	CASSWTGVGQPQHF	TGTGCCAGCAGTTGGACGGGGGTTGGGCAGCCCCAGCATTTT
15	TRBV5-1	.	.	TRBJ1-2	CASSLESVTNYGYTF	TGCGCCAGCAGCTTGGAGTCAGTAACTAACTATGGCTACACCTTC
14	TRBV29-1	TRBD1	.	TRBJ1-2	CSVDRDSANYGYTF	TGCAGCGTTGACCGGGACAGCGCGAACTATGGCTACACCTTC
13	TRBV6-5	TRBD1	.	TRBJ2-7	CASKGQGLIEQYF	TGTGCCAGCAAAGGACAGGGGTTGATCGAGCAGTACTTC
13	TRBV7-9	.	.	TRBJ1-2	CASSYGGRFRRTF	TGTGCCAGCAGCTACGGGGGGCGCTTTCGGCGCACCTTC
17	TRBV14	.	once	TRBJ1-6	CASSQVRAGNYNSPLHF	TGTGCCAGCAGCCAAGTTCGAGCAGGGAATTATAATTCACCCCTCCACTTT
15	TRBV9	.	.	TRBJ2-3	CASSVRSGSGDTQYF	TGTGCCAGCAGCGTACGGTCCGGGAGTGGAGATACGCAGTATTTT
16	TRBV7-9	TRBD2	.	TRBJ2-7	CASSLARAGGRHEQYF	TGTGCCAGCAGCTTAGCGCGGGCGGGAGGGCGTCACGAGCAGTACTTC
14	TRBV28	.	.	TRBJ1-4	CASSLNSPSEKLFF	TGTGCCAGCAGTTTAAACTCTCCGTCGGAAAAACTGTTTTTT
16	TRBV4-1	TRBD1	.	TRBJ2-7	CASSQGPTGGPYEQYF	TGCGCCAGCAGCCAAGGGCCTACAGGGGGCCCCTACGAGCAGTACTTC
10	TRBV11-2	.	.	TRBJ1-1	CASSAGEAFF	TGTGCCAGCAGCGCGGGAGAAGCTTTCTTT
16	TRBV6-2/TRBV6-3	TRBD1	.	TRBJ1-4	CASSPSTGGPNEKLFF	TGTGCCAGCAGCCCTTCCACAGGGGGCCCTAATGAAAAACTGTTTTTT
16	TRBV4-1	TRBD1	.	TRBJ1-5	CASSQDLRTGYQPQHF	TGCGCCAGCAGCCAAGATCTGAGGACAGGGTATCAGCCCCAGCATTTT
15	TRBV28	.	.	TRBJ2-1	CASSGRAWSYNEQFF	TGTGCCAGCTCCGGTCGCGCCTGGTCATACAATGAGCAGTTCTTC
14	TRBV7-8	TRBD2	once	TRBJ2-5	CASSRRGSRETQYF	TGTGCCAGCAGCAGGCGGGGGTCCCGGGAGACCCAGTACTTC
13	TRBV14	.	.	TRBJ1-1	CASRWGVNTEAFF	TGTGCCAGCAGGTGGGGGGTGAACACTGAAGCTTTCTTT
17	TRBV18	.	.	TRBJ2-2	CASSPTVARTNTGELFF	TGTGCCAGCTCACCCACCGTGGCAAGAACGAACACCGGGGAGCTGTTTTTT
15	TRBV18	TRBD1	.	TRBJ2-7	CASSPLGDRRGEQYF	TGTGCCAGCTCACCACTTGGGGACAGGCGGGGCGAGCAGTACTTC
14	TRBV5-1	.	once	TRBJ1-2	CASRAGHENYGYTF	TGCGCCAGCAGAGCAGGGCACGAGAACTATGGCTACACCTTC
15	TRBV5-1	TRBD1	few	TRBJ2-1	CASRLTGDSYNEQFF	TGCGCCAGCAGACTAACAGGGGACTCCTACAATGAGCAGTTCTTC
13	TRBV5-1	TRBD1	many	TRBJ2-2	CASGTDNTGELFF	TGCGCCAGCGGGACAGACAACACCGGGGAGCTGTTTTTT
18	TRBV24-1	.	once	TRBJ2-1	CATSDLGAGVAELDEQFF	TGTGCCACCAGTGATTTGGGGGCGGGCGTAGCGGAGCTGGATGAGCAGTTCTTC